What follows are 10 T cell receptor beta chains derived from one specimen sequenced in a study of Ad26.COV2.S vaccination and SARS-CoV-2 variants. Here immunoSEQ multiplex PCR was the method, and the copy in TCRdb shows in-frame clones only, minus some. The sample lists about 350,000 clones, 65% to 90% seen once, with around 11% in the top ten. Regarding treatment: about 20 received Ad26.COV2.S at low or high dose, single or two shots; 5 received placebo; per-sample allocation not given. Collection of the samples took place on day 63 after the first injection of vaccine or placebo. The sample in question was peripheral blood, obtained in a trial of Ad26.COV2.S vaccine versus placebo. All receptors come from a person between 18 and 65 years old who received the Ad26.COV2.S COVID-19 vaccine or a placebo.

This clone was observed once. CDR3 in amino acids: CASSQSSYNEQFF. Here the CDR3 DNA reads TGTGCCAGCAGCCAGAGCTCCTACAATGAGCAGTTCTTC. The J gene is TRBJ2-1, the V gene TRBV4-2; D ambiguous. V lost 3 bases and J 0 bases, leaving 3 bases between the germline ends. Germline V gene lookup returns CDR1 LGHNA and CDR2 YNFKEQ. The CDR3 is 13 residues long.

The genes are TRBV7-9 and TRBJ2-7, with D uncertain. The germline CDR1 and CDR2 sequences are SEHNR and FQNEAQ (reference sequence). This CDR3 is 12 amino acids long. V lost 4 bases and J 0 bases, leaving 4 bases between the germline ends. CDR3 amino acids: CASSSLSYEQYF. CDR3 in DNA: TGTGCCAGCAGCTCCCTCTCCTACGAGCAGTACTTC.

The chain employs TRBV7-2 and TRBJ2-4, with 8 nucleotides matching TRBD2. Germline V gene data show CDR1 as SGHTA and CDR2 as FQGNSA. The trim removed 4 bases at V and 5 bases at J, leaving 4 bases unmatched. The CDR3 has 14 residues. The CDR3 DNA sequence: TGTGCCAGCAGCTACCGGGAGGGGCAAAACATTCAGTACTTC. This translates into CASSYREGQNIQYF.

To note about this clone: Other nucleotide sequences in the sample specify the same CDR3. This chain joins TRBV28 and TRBJ1-2; D is unresolved. Between the trimmed V and J ends, which lost 5 bases and 2 bases, there was a span of 9 bases. Germline V gene data show CDR1 as MDHEN and CDR2 as SYDVKM. The length of the CDR3 is 13 residues. CDR3 DNA sequence: TGTGCCAGCAGTCAAGGTCAAAACTATGGCTACACCTTC. It encodes CASSQGQNYGYTF.

This chain connects TRBV27 to TRBJ2-6; no reliable D call. CDR3 length: 14 amino acids. Between the trimmed V and J ends, which lost 10 bases and 2 bases, there was a span of 12 bases. The V gene's germline CDR1 is MNHEY and CDR2 SMNVEV (reference sequence). CDR3 in amino acids: CATRSSTGANVLTF. In DNA, the CDR3 is TGTGCCACCCGGTCGTCTACTGGGGCCAACGTCCTGACTTTC.

The chain carries TRBV19 and TRBJ1-6, with no clear D. V was pared by 7 bases and J by 0 bases, with 13 bases between. Germline V gives CDR1 LNHDA, CDR2 SQIVND (reference sequence). This CDR3 is 16 amino acids long. The DNA of the CDR3 is TGTGCCAGTAAGACAATGGAGGTCTCCTATAATTCACCCCTCCACTTT. It is translated as CASKTMEVSYNSPLHF.

This chain links TRBV9 with TRBJ2-1; D not resolved. Germline CDR1 and CDR2: SGDLS and YYNGEE. The V gene lost 5 bases and the J gene lost 4 bases, with 10 bases spanning the gap. The CDR3 is 13 amino acids. The CDR3: CASRPADYNEQFF. As DNA, the CDR3 is TGTGCCAGCAGGCCCGCGGATTACAATGAGCAGTTCTTC.

V is TRBV3-1 (or the pseudogene TRBV3-2) and J is TRBJ2-7; TRBD2 matches 9 bases. The CDR3 extends over 15 amino acids. Germline V CDR1 and CDR2: LGHDT, YNNKEL (reference sequence). The ends lost 3 bases at V and 2 bases at J; junction bases unmatched: 5. CDR3 in DNA: TGTGCCAGCAGCCATACTAGCGGGTCGACCTACGAGCAGTACTTC. Translation: CASSHTSGSTYEQYF.

Here the CDR3 reads CASSARGSGGFSSYEQYF. The CDR3 DNA reads TGTGCCAGCAGCGCTAGGGGAAGCGGGGGATTCTCCTCCTACGAGCAGTACTTC. The chain is built from TRBV13 and TRBJ2-7; 8 nucleotides line up with TRBD2. Per germline, CDR1 PRHDT and CDR2 FYEKMQ (reference sequence). Unmatched junction bases numbered 15, after V lost 5 bases and J lost 0 bases. CDR3 length: 18 residues.

The CDR3 nucleotides read TGTGCCAGCAGCTCCCGGGGTAAACTTTATTCGCAGTATTTT. Protein product: CASSSRGKLYSQYF. This chain joins TRBV7-8 and TRBJ2-3; a possible D gene is TRBD2 (5 bases). The V gene's germline CDR1 is SGHVS and CDR2 FQNEAQ. The V end was cut by 4 bases, the J end by 10 bases, with 18 bases between. The CDR3 consists of 14 residues.